This T cell receptor (beta chain) was captured by sequencing in a study of cytomegalovirus exposure and HLA in healthy donors. Study conclusions and caveats: Many donors carried some public TCRs, although rarity characterized most TCR sequences. As was reported, the HLA-A and HLA-B alleles of most subjects were accurately predicted from TCR beta sequences. More clonal expansion characterized HLA-associated TCR beta chains than equally common others in a later analysis.

The PCR employed 60 Vbeta primers together with 13 Jbeta primers. Original handling: Some 11 million of the 80 million or so unique TCR beta chains counted in a later analysis were shared. Measured with immunoSEQ multiplex PCR; TCRdb has only the in-frame clones, and not every one. The DNA was the basis for D and trimming; V, J and clone size are from that table. The repertoire holds about 190,000 clones, with roughly 81% as singletons. In regard to this clone: Its specificity is not known.

The CDR3 totals 14 residues. CDR1 is LNHDA and CDR2 is SQIVND in the germline V gene (reference sequence). V gave up 3 bases and J gave up 4 bases, with 9 bases separating them. The sequence was obtained from a woman under 40 in good health and CMV-seropositive. The V call is TRBV19, the J call TRBJ2-2; TRBD1 might be the D (5 bases). Sequenced input: PBMCs. CDR3 residues: CASSIQGFTGELFF. For the CDR3, the DNA is TGTGCCAGTAGTATCCAGGGTTTCACCGGGGAGCTGTTTTTT.